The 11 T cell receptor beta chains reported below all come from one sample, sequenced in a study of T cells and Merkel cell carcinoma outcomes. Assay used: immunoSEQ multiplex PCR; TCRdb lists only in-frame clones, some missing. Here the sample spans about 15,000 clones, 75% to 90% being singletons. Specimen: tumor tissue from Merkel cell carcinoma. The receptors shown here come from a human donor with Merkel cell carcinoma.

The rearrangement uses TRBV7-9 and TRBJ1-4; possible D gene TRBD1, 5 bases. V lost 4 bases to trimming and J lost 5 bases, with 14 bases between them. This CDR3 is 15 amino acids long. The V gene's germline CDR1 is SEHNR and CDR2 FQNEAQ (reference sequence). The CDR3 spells CASSSPGELNEKLFF. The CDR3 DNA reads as TGTGCCAGCAGCTCGCCGGGGGAGTTGAATGAAAAACTGTTTTTT.

CDR3 sequence: CASSVKETQYF. CDR3 sequence (DNA): TGCGCCAGCAGCGTCAAAGAGACCCAGTACTTC. V gene TRBV5-1 combines with J gene TRBJ2-5; D gene unclear. CDR3 size: 11 residues. Per germline, CDR1 SGHRS and CDR2 YFSETQ. V lost 4 bases and J lost 3, with 4 bases in between.

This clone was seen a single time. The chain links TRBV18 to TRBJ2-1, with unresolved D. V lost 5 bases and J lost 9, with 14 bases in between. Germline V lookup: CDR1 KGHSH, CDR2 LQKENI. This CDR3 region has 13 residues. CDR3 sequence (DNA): TGTGCCAGCTCAGCACTTGGACGAGGTGAGCAGTTCTTC. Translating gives CASSALGRGEQFF.

CDR3 nucleotides: TGCGCCAGCAGCTCTGAGCAGGTGATCTACGAGCAGTACTTC. Translating gives CASSSEQVIYEQYF. The rearrangement uses TRBV5-1 and TRBJ2-7; D unclear. The germline V gene encodes CDR1 SGHRS and CDR2 YFSETQ. This CDR3 region has 14 residues. V dropped 3 bases and J dropped 3 bases, with 13 bases sitting between them.

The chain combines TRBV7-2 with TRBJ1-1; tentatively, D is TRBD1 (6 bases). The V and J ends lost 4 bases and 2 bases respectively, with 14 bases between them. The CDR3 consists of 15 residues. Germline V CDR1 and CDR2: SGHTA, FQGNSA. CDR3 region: CASSWVGGHNTEAFF. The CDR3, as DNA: TGTGCCAGCAGCTGGGTGGGGGGACATAACACTGAAGCTTTCTTT.

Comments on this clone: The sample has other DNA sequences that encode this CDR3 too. CDR3 coding DNA: TGCGCCAGCAGCCCATTCCAGGGGGCAGGGGGAACCCAGTACTTC. Protein sequence: CASSPFQGAGGTQYF. The V and J genes are TRBV4-1 and TRBJ2-5, with 8 bases matching TRBD1. This CDR3 is built from 15 residues. Germline values: CDR1 MGHRA, CDR2 YSYEKL. V gave up 4 bases and J gave up 8 bases; unmatched junction bases: 12.

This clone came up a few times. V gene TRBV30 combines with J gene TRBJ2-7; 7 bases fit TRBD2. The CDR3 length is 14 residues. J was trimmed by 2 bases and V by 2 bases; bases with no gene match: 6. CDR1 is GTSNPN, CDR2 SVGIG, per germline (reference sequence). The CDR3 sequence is CAWSKVAGPYEQYF. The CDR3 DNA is TGTGCCTGGAGTAAGGTAGCGGGTCCCTACGAGCAGTACTTC. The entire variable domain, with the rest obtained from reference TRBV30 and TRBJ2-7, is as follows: SQTIHQWPATLVQPVGSPLSLECTVEGTSNPNLYWYRQAAGRGLQLLFYSVGIGQISSEVPQNLSASRPQDRQFILSSKKLLLSDSGFYLCAWSKVAGPYEQYFGPGTRLTVT.

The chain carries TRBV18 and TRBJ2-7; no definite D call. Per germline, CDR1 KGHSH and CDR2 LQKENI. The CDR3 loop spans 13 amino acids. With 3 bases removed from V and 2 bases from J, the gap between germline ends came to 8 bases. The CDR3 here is CASSPGSTYEQYF. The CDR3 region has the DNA TGTGCCAGCTCACCCGGGTCGACCTACGAGCAGTACTTC.

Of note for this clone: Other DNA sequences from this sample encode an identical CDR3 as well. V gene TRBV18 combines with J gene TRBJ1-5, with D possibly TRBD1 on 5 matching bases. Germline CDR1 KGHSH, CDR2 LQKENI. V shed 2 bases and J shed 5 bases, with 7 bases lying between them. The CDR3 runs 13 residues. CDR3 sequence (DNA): TGTGCCAGCTCACCAGGGGCCTATCAGCCCCAGCATTTT. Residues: CASSPGAYQPQHF.

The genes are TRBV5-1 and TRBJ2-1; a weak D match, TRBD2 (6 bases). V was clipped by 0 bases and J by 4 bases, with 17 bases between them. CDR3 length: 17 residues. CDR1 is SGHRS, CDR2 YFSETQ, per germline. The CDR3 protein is CASSLGAGLRAYNEQFF. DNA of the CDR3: TGCGCCAGCAGCTTGGGTGCGGGGTTAAGGGCTTACAATGAGCAGTTCTTC.

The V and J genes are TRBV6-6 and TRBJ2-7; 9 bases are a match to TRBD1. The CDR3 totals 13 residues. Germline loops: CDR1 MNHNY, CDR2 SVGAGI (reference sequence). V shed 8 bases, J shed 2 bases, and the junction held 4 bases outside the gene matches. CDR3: CASRGQGTYEQYF. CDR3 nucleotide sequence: TGTGCCAGCCGGGGACAGGGAACCTACGAGCAGTACTTC.